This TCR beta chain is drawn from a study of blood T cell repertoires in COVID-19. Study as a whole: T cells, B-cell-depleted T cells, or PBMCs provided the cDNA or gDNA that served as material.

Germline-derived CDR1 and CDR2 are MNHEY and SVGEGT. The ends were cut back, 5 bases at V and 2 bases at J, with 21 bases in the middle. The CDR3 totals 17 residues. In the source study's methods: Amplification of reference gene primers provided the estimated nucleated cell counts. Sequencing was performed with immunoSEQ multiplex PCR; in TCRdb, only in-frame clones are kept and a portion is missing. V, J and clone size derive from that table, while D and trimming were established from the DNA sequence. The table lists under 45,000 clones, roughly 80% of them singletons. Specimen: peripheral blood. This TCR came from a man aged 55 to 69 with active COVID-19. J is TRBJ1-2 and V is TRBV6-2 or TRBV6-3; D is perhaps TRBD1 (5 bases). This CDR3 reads CASSRAQGLRLNYGYTF. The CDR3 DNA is TGTGCCAGCAGTCGTGCCCAGGGACTCCGATTGAACTATGGCTACACCTTC.